This T cell receptor (beta chain) was obtained from a study of blood T cell repertoires in COVID-19. Background on the study: From T cells, B-cell-depleted T cells, or PBMCs came the material, which was cDNA or gDNA.

Original methodology: Amplification of reference gene primers provided the estimated nucleated cell counts. The repertoire was sequenced with immunoSEQ multiplex PCR; TCRdb's copy has only in-frame clones and lacks some. The V and J calls and the clone size are those of that table, but D and trimming were determined from the DNA. Of over 60,000 clones listed, 89% are singletons. The CDR3 totals 14 residues. The ends lost 1 base at V and 7 bases at J; junction bases unmatched: 6. CDR1 is GTSNPN and CDR2 is SVGIG in the germline V gene (reference sequence). The sequence came from a woman aged 45-59 years with active COVID-19. The chain combines TRBV30 with TRBJ2-1; 8 bases agree with TRBD2. Sequenced: peripheral blood. The CDR3 protein is CAWSAVAGRNEQFF. CDR3 in DNA: TGTGCCTGGAGTGCAGTAGCGGGAAGGAATGAGCAGTTCTTC.